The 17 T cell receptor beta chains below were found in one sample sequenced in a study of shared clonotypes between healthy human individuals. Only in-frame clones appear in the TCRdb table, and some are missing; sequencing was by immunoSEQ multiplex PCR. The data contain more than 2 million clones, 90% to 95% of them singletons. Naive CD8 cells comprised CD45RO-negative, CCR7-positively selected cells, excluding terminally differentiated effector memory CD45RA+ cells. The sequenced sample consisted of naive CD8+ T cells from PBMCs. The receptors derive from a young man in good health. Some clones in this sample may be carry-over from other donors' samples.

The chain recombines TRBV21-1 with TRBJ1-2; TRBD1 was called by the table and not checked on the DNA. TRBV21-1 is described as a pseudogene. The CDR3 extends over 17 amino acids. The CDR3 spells CASSKGQGGNANYGYTF. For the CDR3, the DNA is TGTGCCAGCAGCAAAGGACAGGGCGGGAATGCTAACTATGGCTACACCTTC.

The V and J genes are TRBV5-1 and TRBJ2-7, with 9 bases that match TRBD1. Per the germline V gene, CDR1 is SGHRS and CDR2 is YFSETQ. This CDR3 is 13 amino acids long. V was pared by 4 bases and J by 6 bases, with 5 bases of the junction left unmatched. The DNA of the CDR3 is TGCGCCAGCAGCACCTGGACAGGGGCCGAGCAGTACTTC. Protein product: CASSTWTGAEQYF.

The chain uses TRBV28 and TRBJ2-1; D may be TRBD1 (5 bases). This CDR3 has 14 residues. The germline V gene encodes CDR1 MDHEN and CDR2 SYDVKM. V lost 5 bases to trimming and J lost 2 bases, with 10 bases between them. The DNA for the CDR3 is TGTGCCAGCAGTACGGACAAGACCTACAATGAGCAGTTCTTC. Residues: CASSTDKTYNEQFF.

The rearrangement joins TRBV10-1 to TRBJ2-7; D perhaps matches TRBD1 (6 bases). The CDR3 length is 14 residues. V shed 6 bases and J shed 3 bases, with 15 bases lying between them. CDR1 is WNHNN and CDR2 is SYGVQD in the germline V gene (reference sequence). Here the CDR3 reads CASSGDKSIYEQYF. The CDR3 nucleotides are TGCGCCAGCAGCGGGGACAAATCTATCTACGAGCAGTACTTC.

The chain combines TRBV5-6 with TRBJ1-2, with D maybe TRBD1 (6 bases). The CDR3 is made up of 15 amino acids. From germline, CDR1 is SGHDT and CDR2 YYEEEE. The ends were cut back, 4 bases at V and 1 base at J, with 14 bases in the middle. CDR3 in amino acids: CASSPGRGGNYGYTF. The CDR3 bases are TGTGCCAGCAGCCCAGGGAGGGGGGGTAACTATGGCTACACCTTC.

CDR3 DNA sequence: TGTGCCAGCAGGGGGGGAGCCCGCACAGATACGCAGTATTTT. Translation: CASRGGARTDTQYF. The genes are TRBV7-9 and TRBJ2-3; maybe TRBD2 (6 bases). The CDR3 is made up of 14 amino acids. Deletions cut 6 bases from V and 1 base from J, with 11 bases between. Germline V gene data show CDR1 as SEHNR and CDR2 as FQNEAQ (reference sequence).

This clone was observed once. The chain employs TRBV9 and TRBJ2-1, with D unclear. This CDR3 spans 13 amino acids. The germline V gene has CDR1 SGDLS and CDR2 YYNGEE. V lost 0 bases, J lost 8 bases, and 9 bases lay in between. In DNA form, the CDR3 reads TGTGCCAGCAGCGTAGCCCTCGGCCATGAGCAGTTCTTC. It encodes CASSVALGHEQFF.

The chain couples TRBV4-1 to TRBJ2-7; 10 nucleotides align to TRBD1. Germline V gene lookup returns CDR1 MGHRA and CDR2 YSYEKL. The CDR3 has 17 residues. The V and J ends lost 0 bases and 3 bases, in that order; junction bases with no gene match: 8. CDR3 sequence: CASSQEYRTGGVYEQYF. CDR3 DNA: TGCGCCAGCAGCCAAGAATATAGGACAGGGGGGGTCTACGAGCAGTACTTC.

CDR3 bases: TGTGCCAGCAGCTCCCCGTCCGGAAACACTGAAGCTTTCTTT. Translating gives CASSSPSGNTEAFF. V and J are TRBV5-8 and TRBJ1-1; D ambiguous. This CDR3 has 14 residues. Trimming cost V 3 bases and J 2 bases, with 11 bases left between them. Germline V gene data show CDR1 as SGHTS and CDR2 as YDEGEE.

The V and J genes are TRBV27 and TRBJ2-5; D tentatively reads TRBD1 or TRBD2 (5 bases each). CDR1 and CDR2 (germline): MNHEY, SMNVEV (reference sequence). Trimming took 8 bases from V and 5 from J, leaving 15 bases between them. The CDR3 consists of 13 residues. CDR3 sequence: CASRGRVGETQYF. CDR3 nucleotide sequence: TGTGCCAGCCGGGGCCGGGTTGGGGAGACCCAGTACTTC.

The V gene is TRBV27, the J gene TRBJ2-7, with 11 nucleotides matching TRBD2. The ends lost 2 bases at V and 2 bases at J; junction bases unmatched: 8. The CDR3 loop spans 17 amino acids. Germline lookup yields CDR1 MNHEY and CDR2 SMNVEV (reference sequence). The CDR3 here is CASSLIETSGTPYEQYF. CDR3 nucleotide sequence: TGTGCCAGCAGTTTAATAGAGACTAGCGGGACGCCCTACGAGCAGTACTTC.

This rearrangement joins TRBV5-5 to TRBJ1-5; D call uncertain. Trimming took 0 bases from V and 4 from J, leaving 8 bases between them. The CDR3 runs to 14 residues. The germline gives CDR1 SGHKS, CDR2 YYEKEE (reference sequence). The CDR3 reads CASSLGQDNQPQHF. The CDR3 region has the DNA TGTGCCAGCAGCTTGGGGCAGGATAATCAGCCCCAGCATTTT.

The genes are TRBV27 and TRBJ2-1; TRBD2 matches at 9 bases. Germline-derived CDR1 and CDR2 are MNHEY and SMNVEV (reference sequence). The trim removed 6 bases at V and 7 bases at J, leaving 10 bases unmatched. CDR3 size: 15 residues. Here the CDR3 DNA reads TGTGCCAGCAGCCGCCCTAGCGGGGAGGAGAATGAGCAGTTCTTC. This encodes CASSRPSGEENEQFF.

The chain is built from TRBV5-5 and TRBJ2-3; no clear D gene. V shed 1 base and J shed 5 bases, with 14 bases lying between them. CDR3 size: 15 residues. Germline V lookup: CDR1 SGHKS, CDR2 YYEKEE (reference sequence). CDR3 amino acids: CASSLKNSLQDTQYF. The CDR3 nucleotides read TGTGCCAGCAGCTTGAAGAACAGCCTGCAAGATACGCAGTATTTT. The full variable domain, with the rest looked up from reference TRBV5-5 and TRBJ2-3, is DAGVTQSPTHLIKTRGQQVTLRCSPISGHKSVSWYQQVLGQGPQFIFQYYEKEERGRGNFPDRFSARQFPNYSSELNVNALLLGDSALYLCASSLKNSLQDTQYFGPGTRLTVL.

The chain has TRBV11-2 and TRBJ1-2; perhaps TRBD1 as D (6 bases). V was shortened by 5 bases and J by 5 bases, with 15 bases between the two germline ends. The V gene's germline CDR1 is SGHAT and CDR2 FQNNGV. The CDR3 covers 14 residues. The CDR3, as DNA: TGTGCCAGCAGCCCTCAAGGGGGTCTTTATGGCTACACCTTC. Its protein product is CASSPQGGLYGYTF.

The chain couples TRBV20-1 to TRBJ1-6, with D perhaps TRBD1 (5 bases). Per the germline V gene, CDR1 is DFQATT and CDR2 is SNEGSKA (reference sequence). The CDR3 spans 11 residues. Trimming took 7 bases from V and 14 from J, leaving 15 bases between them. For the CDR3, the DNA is TGCAGTGTCCCGGAGACAGTAACCCTCCACTTT. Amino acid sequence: CSVPETVTLHF.

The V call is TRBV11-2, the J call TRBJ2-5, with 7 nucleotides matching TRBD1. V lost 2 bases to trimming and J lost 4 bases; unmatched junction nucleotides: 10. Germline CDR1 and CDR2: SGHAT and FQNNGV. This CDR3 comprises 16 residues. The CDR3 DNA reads TGTGCCAGCAGCTTAAATAAAAAAGGGGGCATAGAGACCCAGTACTTC. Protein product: CASSLNKKGGIETQYF.